This T cell receptor (beta chain) was retrieved from a study of T cell repertoires in cytomegalovirus infection. Study background: Indications of both CMV infection and matching HLA type were provided by public TCR beta signatures.

TCRdb processed the reads anew with MiXCR; each CDR3 protein has one entry. The data show 110,000 or so distinct CDR3 sequences, over 30% seen once. A word on this clonotype: Its cognate antigen is unknown.

Germline lookup yields CDR1 SGHVS and CDR2 FNYEAQ. V shed 8 bases and J shed 0 bases, with 13 bases lying between them. CDR3 length: 14 residues. The sequenced sample was CD8+ T cells from cultured PBMCs, obtained from culture after CMV antigen stimulation. The receptor's source is a human donor in good health (CMV status not recorded). Some clones in this sample may be carry-over from other donors' samples. J is TRBJ2-5 and V is TRBV7-6, with D tentatively TRBD2 (5 bases). This CDR3 reads CASGRAANQETQYF. DNA for the CDR3: TGTGCCAGCGGGCGGGCGGCGAACCAAGAGACCCAGTACTTC.